A selection of T cell receptor beta chains follows, all from one sample in a study of T-cell reconstitution after alpha-beta-depleted transplantation in children. TCRdb re-called the PCR reads with MiXCR, one entry per CDR3 protein. The table includes a few hundred thousand distinct CDR3 sequences, over 40% detected once. The source was PBMCs, collected before TCRalphabeta/CD19-depleted stem cell transplant. The receptors originated from a girl aged 2 to 9 with aplastic anemia, due to receive a stem cell transplant. CDR3s include the opening cysteine and the closing phenylalanine or tryptophan. D genes are given only for firm matches. A row's size may be missing; if present it is once, few, many or a size class.

clone size | J gene | D gene | V gene | CDR3 DNA | CDR3 protein
few | TRBJ1-3 | . | TRBV20-1 | TGCAGTGCTAGGTGGGGGCTGAATGGAAACACCATATATTTT | CSARWGLNGNTIYF
. | TRBJ1-2 | . | TRBV18 | TGTGCCACCGGCCGGCAAGGAGACTATGGCTACACCTTC | CATGRQGDYGYTF
few | TRBJ2-2 | . | TRBV12-3/TRBV12-4 | TGTGCCAGCAGTTTCCGGGAGTCCGGGGAGCTGTTTTTT | CASSFRESGELFF
many | TRBJ2-5 | TRBD1 | TRBV27 | TGTGCCAGCAGCCGGACAGGGCGCCAAGAGACCCAGTACTTC | CASSRTGRQETQYF
. | TRBJ2-3 | . | TRBV10-3 | TGTGCCATCACGATCCAGGGTGGGGGCGCAGATACGCAGTATTTT | CAITIQGGGADTQYF
few | TRBJ2-5 | TRBD2 | TRBV12-3/TRBV12-4 | TGTGCCAGCAGCGCTGGGACTAGCGGGAGGGCCTCTCGGGAGACCCAGTACTTC | CASSAGTSGRASRETQYF
. | TRBJ2-2 | . | TRBV5-1 | TGCGCCAGCAGCATAAGGAACACCGTGGAGCTGTTTTTT | CASSIRNTVELFF
. | TRBJ2-1 | . | TRBV20-1 | TGCAGTGCTAGCGAAATGCAGTTCTTC | CSASEMQFF
. | TRBJ2-7 | TRBD1 | TRBV6-5 | TGTGCCAGCAGTAACAGGGGGCGAGCCTACGAGCAGCCCTTC | CASSNRGRAYEQPF
. | TRBJ2-1 | TRBD2 | TRBV5-1 | TGCGCCAGCTTCCCGACTAGCGGGGTAAACAATGAGCAGTTCTTC | CASFPTSGVNNEQFF
. | TRBJ2-2 | . | TRBV20-1 | TGCAGTGCTAGAGATTGGGGGGCGGGAACCGGGGAGCTGTTTTTT | CSARDWGAGTGELFF